Listed below are T cell receptor beta chains from one sample, sequenced in a study of blood T cell repertoires in COVID-19. Generated by immunoSEQ multiplex PCR, the TCRdb table keeps only in-frame clones and is missing some. This sample has over 100,000 clones, with 84% found just once. Sequencing was carried out using peripheral blood. These receptors all stem from a man aged 35 to 55 with active or convalescent COVID-19. CDR3s include the opening cysteine and the closing phenylalanine or tryptophan. A D gene is named only where the DNA matches it firmly. Expanded clones are given a class, and other clones once, few, many or no size at all.

d_call,v_call,j_call,clone_size,cdr3_nt,cdr3_aa
TRBD1,TRBV5-1,TRBJ1-4,NA,TGCGCCAGCAGCTTGGGGGACAGTTTTGAAAAACTGTTTTTT,CASSLGDSFEKLFF
TRBD1,TRBV29-1,TRBJ1-2,NA,TGCAGCGCCCACACAGGGGATGGCTACACCTTC,CSAHTGDGYTF
NA,TRBV18,TRBJ1-1,NA,TGTGCCAGCTCACCTGTTCAGGCCCCAGCTTTCTTT,CASSPVQAPAFF
TRBD2,TRBV11-3,TRBJ2-2,NA,TGTGCCAGCAGCTTAGGAGGACTAGGGGTCGAGGAGACCGGGGAGCTGTTTTTT,CASSLGGLGVEETGELFF
TRBD1,TRBV6-5,TRBJ2-3,NA,TGTGCCGGCCGGGACAGAGCCACAGATACGCAGTATTTT,CAGRDRATDTQYF
TRBD2,TRBV9,TRBJ2-1,NA,TGTGCCAGCAGCTCCCGACAAGCGGGGGAAAGCTCCTACAATGAGCAGTTCTTC,CASSSRQAGESSYNEQFF
TRBD1,TRBV18,TRBJ1-5,NA,TGTGCCAGCTCACCCCCAGGGGGCGCGGTAAGCAATCAGCCCCAGCATTTT,CASSPPGGAVSNQPQHF
NA,TRBV10-3,TRBJ1-2,NA,TGTGCCATCAGTGAGGAAACAGGGAAAAAGGTGGATGGCTACACCTTC,CAISEETGKKVDGYTF
TRBD2,TRBV7-2,TRBJ2-1,NA,TGTGCCAGCAGCTTACCCACTAGCGGGCCAAGGCGACTCTTC,CASSLPTSGPRRLF
TRBD1,TRBV7-2,TRBJ1-1,once,TGTGCCAGCAGCTGGGGACAGGGGAGCACTGAAGCTTTCTTT,CASSWGQGSTEAFF
NA,TRBV5-6,TRBJ2-7,NA,TGTGCCAGCAGCGGCACTAGTCACGATTTCTACGAGCAGTACTTC,CASSGTSHDFYEQYF
NA,TRBV20-1,TRBJ2-7,medium-sized,TGCAGTGCTAGTATCCGCTCCTACGAGCAGTACTTC,CSASIRSYEQYF
TRBD1,TRBV6-6,TRBJ2-3,NA,TGTGCCAGCAGCCCGGGACAGGGGCCCCCAGATACGCAGTATTTT,CASSPGQGPPDTQYF
NA,TRBV5-4,TRBJ2-2,NA,TGTGCCAGCAGCTTGGCCGGGACTGCGGCGACCGGGGAGCTGTTTTTT,CASSLAGTAATGELFF
NA,TRBV29-1,TRBJ2-7,NA,TGCAGCGTCCTGAGGGCCCACGAGCAGTACTTC,CSVLRAHEQYF
TRBD2,TRBV5-1,TRBJ2-2,once,TGCGCCAGCAGCTTGGGCGGGGGAGACACCGGGGAGCTGTTTTTT,CASSLGGGDTGELFF
NA,TRBV30,TRBJ1-6,once,TGTGCCTGGAGTGTGCAGGGGCGTAATTCACCCCTCCACTTT,CAWSVQGRNSPLHF
TRBD1,TRBV28,TRBJ2-1,NA,TGTGCCAGCAGAAAGGGGGCCGGCGAGCAGTTCTTC,CASRKGAGEQFF
NA,TRBV18,TRBJ2-5,few,TGTGCCAGCTCACCACTGACTAGTGTTTCAGAGACCCAGTACTTC,CASSPLTSVSETQYF
TRBD1,TRBV18,TRBJ1-5,NA,TGTGCCAGCTCACCCGGACAGGGGGGTACGGGCAATCAGCCCCAGCATTTT,CASSPGQGGTGNQPQHF
TRBD1,TRBV6-6,TRBJ1-5,once,TGTGCCAGCAGTTCAGGACAGGGGGGACAGCCCCAGCATTTT,CASSSGQGGQPQHF
NA,TRBV30,TRBJ1-5,once,TGTGCCTGGAGTGTGGGCCATCAGCCCCAGCATTTT,CAWSVGHQPQHF
NA,TRBV6-1,TRBJ1-1,NA,TGTGCCAGCTCACTAGGGGGGAACACTGAAGCTTTCTTT,CASSLGGNTEAFF
TRBD1,TRBV6-5,TRBJ1-1,NA,TGTGCCAGCCTGTTACGGACAGGGGGAACTGAAGCTTTCTTT,CASLLRTGGTEAFF
NA,TRBV2,TRBJ1-6,NA,TGTGCCAGCAGTGCGAATCAGAATTCACCCCTCCACTTT,CASSANQNSPLHF
NA,TRBV5-6,TRBJ1-1,few,TGTGCCAGCAGCTTGGACCAGGTAAAAGCTTTCTTT,CASSLDQVKAFF
TRBD1,TRBV19,TRBJ1-2,once,TGTGCCAGTAGTATAGGGAGGGGGCTGTCGGATGGCTACACCTTC,CASSIGRGLSDGYTF
NA,TRBV27,TRBJ2-1,NA,TGTGCCAGCAGTTTGATTGGGCTAGCGTTAAATGAGCAGTTCTTC,CASSLIGLALNEQFF
TRBD1,TRBV6-5,TRBJ2-2,NA,TGTGCCACCCTCACACAGGGGTTAAACACCGGGGAGCTGTTTTTT,CATLTQGLNTGELFF
TRBD1,TRBV7-8,TRBJ2-7,few,TGTGCCAGCAGCCCCCCCCTGGGACAGATCTACGAGCAGTACTTC,CASSPPLGQIYEQYF
TRBD1,TRBV10-3,TRBJ1-5,once,TGTGCCATGGGACAGTACAATCAGCCCCAGCATTTT,CAMGQYNQPQHF
NA,TRBV18,TRBJ2-2,NA,TGTGCCAGCTCACCCCCTAATAGACTGCAGAACACCGGGGAGCTGTTTTTT,CASSPPNRLQNTGELFF
TRBD1,TRBV18,TRBJ1-1,NA,TGTGCCAGCTCCCCAGGACAGGCGAAGAACACTGAAGCTTTCTTT,CASSPGQAKNTEAFF
NA,TRBV24-1,TRBJ2-1,NA,TGTGCCACCAGTGGCCAGGGAGGCAATGAGCAGTTCTTC,CATSGQGGNEQFF
NA,TRBV10-3,TRBJ1-2,NA,TGTGCCGTCGCCGGGACATCCACTAACTATGGCTACACCTTC,CAVAGTSTNYGYTF
NA,TRBV7-2,TRBJ1-1,NA,TGTGCCAGCAGCTTAGGGGGCAGGATGAACACTGAAGCTTTCTTT,CASSLGGRMNTEAFF
NA,TRBV3-1/TRBV3-2,TRBJ1-1,once,TGTGCCAGCAGCCCCGTCGGGAACACTGAAGCTTTCTTT,CASSPVGNTEAFF
NA,TRBV12-3/TRBV12-4,TRBJ2-1,few,TGTGCCAGCAGCCGGACAGACAATGAGCAGTTCTTC,CASSRTDNEQFF
TRBD1,TRBV5-6,TRBJ1-2,NA,TGTGCCAGCAGCTTGGGACAGGGTGGGGGCTACACCTTC,CASSLGQGGGYTF
NA,TRBV30,TRBJ1-4,NA,TGTGCCTGGAGCTCCGGGGGGGGCCCGAGTGAAAAACTGTTTTTT,CAWSSGGGPSEKLFF
NA,TRBV6-5,TRBJ1-1,NA,TGTGCCAGCAGCCTCAGGGCGGGGACTGAAGCTTTCTTT,CASSLRAGTEAFF
TRBD2,TRBV3-1/TRBV3-2,TRBJ2-1,NA,TGTGCCAGCAACCGTGCGGGGGGGGCCGGTTTTTACAATGAGCAGTTCTTC,CASNRAGGAGFYNEQFF
TRBD2,TRBV3-1/TRBV3-2,TRBJ2-7,once,TGTGCCAGCAGCCAAGGAGGCGGGGGGCCCTACGAGCAGTACTTC,CASSQGGGGPYEQYF
TRBD1,TRBV9,TRBJ1-3,NA,TGTGCCAGCAGCGTAGAAGGGGGCGCGCATTCTGGAAACACCATATATTTT,CASSVEGGAHSGNTIYF
NA,TRBV2,TRBJ1-5,NA,TGTGCCAGCAGTGAGTCAGGGCTTAGCAATCAGCCCCAGCATTTT,CASSESGLSNQPQHF
TRBD1,TRBV30,TRBJ1-2,NA,TGTGCCTGGACAAATTCGGGACAGGGCAATGGCTACACCTTC,CAWTNSGQGNGYTF
NA,TRBV4-1,TRBJ2-1,NA,TGCGCCAGCAGCCAAGATCGGGTCCTACCCTACCACAATGAGCAGTTCTTC,CASSQDRVLPYHNEQFF